This T cell receptor beta chain appears in the sequencing data of a study of blood T cell repertoires in COVID-19. On the study more broadly: There were acute and convalescent COVID-19 samples, and they came from the United States, Italy and Spain. From T cells, B-cell-depleted T cells, or PBMCs came the material, which was cDNA or gDNA.

Original handling: From reference gene primer amplification, estimates of nucleated cell counts were derived. Repertoires were generated with immunoSEQ multiplex PCR, while TCRdb's copy carries only in-frame clones and drops some. V, J and clone size are taken as reported in that table, and D and trimming were inferred from the DNA itself. This table has around 500,000 clones, approximately 85% appearing once. This TCR was sampled from a human donor in a cohort sampled during active COVID-19. The specimen was peripheral blood.

CDR3 nucleotide sequence: TGTGCCAGCAGCTTAGGGACAGGGAGGGGAACTGAAGCTTTCTTT. It encodes CASSLGTGRGTEAFF. V gene TRBV7-3 combines with J gene TRBJ1-1, with 9 nucleotides matching TRBD1. The CDR3 covers 15 residues. Losses at the gene ends were 2 bases for V and 5 bases for J; bases not matched to a gene: 6. CDR1 and CDR2 (germline): SGHTA, FQGTGA.